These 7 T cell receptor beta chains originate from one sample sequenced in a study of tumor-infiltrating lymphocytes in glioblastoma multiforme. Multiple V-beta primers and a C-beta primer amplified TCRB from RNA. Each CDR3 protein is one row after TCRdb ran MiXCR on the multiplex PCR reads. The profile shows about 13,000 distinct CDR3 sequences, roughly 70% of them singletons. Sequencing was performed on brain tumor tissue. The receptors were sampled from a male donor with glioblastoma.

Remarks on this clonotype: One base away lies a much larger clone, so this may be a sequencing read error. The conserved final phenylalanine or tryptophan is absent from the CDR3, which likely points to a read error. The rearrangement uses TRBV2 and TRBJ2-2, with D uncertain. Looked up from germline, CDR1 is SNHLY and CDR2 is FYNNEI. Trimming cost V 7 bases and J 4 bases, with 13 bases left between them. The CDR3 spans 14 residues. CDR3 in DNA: TGTGCCAGCAACGATAGGAGCTCCACCGGGGAGCTGTTTGTT. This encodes CASNDRSSTGELFV.

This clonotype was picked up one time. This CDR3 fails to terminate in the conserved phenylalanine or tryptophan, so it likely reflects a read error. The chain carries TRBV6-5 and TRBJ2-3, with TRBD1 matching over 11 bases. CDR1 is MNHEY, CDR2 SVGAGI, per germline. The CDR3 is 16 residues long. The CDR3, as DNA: TGCGCCAGCAGTTATTCGAGGACAGGGGGCGCAGATACGCAGTATTTG. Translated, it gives CASSYSRTGGADTQYL.

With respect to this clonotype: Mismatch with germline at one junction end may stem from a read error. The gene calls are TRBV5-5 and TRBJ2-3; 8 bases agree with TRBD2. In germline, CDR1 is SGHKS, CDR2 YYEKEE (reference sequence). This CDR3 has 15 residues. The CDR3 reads CASSPGLGSPDAHYF. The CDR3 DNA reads TGTGCCAGCAGCCCGGGACTAGGGAGTCCAGATGCGCATTATTTT.

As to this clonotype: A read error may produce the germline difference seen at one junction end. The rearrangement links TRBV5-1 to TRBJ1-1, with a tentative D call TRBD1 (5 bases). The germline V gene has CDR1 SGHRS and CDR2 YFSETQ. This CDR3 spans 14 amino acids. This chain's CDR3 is CASSLAGGYTEASF. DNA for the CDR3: TGCGCCAGCAGCTTGGCCGGGGGTTACACCGAAGCTTCCTTT.

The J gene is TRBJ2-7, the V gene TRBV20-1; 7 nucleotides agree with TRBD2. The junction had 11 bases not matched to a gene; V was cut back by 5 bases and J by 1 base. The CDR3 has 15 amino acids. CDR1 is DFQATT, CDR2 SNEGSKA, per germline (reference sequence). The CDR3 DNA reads TGCAGTGCTTTGGGACGCGGGAGTCAGTCCTACGAGCAGTACTTC. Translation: CSALGRGSQSYEQYF.

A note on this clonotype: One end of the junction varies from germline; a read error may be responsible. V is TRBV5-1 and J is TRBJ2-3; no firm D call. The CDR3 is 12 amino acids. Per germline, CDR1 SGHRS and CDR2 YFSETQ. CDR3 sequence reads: CASSLFADMQYF. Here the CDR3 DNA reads TGCGCCAGCAGCTTGTTTGCAGATATGCAGTATTTT. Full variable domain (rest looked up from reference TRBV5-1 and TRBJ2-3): KAGVTQTPRYLIKTRGQQVTLSCSPISGHRSVSWYQQTPGQGLQFLFEYFSETQRNKGNFPGRFSGRQFSNSRSEMNVSTLELGDSALYLCASSLFADMQYFGPGTRLTVL.

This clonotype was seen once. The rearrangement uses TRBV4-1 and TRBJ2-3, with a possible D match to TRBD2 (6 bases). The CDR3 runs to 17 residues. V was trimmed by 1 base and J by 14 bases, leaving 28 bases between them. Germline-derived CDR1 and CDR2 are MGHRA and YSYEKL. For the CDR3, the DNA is TGCGCCAGCAGCCAAGTCTTGGGCAGTACTAGCACAGATATGCTGTATTTT. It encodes CASSQVLGSTSTDMLYF.